The clone carrying this T cell receptor (beta chain) has a handful of counts. As yet, its antigen is unknown. Based on CD45RO/CCR7/CD25/CD127/CD95/CD27, CD4+ regulatory, stem cell-like memory, naive and central memory cells were sorted. Expressed TCRB transcripts were sequenced because the isolated RNA had all been reverse transcribed beforehand. The protocol was immunoSEQ multiplex PCR, while the TCRdb copy is restricted to in-frame clones and leaves out a portion. The sample lists around 340,000 clones, roughly 8% seen once, with around 0.44% in the top ten. This sample stems from a study of beta chain features in type 1 diabetes. In the study overall: Healthy donors and patients showed comparable age, gender and cell yields. General study points: Patients' naive, central memory and regulatory TCRB repertoires appeared more alike than those of healthy donors.

Germline V CDR1 and CDR2: MDHEN, SYDVKM. V lost 6 bases and J lost 10; bases outside the gene matches: 9. The CDR3 length is 14 residues. The chain carries TRBV28 and TRBJ1-5; 10 positions agree with TRBD1. Source material: central memory CD4+ T cells from blood. The TCR comes from a woman aged 18-30 years in good health. The CDR3 loop is CASSPQTGGLPQHF. CDR3 DNA: TGTGCCAGCAGCCCTCAGACAGGGGGCCTCCCCCAGCATTTT.